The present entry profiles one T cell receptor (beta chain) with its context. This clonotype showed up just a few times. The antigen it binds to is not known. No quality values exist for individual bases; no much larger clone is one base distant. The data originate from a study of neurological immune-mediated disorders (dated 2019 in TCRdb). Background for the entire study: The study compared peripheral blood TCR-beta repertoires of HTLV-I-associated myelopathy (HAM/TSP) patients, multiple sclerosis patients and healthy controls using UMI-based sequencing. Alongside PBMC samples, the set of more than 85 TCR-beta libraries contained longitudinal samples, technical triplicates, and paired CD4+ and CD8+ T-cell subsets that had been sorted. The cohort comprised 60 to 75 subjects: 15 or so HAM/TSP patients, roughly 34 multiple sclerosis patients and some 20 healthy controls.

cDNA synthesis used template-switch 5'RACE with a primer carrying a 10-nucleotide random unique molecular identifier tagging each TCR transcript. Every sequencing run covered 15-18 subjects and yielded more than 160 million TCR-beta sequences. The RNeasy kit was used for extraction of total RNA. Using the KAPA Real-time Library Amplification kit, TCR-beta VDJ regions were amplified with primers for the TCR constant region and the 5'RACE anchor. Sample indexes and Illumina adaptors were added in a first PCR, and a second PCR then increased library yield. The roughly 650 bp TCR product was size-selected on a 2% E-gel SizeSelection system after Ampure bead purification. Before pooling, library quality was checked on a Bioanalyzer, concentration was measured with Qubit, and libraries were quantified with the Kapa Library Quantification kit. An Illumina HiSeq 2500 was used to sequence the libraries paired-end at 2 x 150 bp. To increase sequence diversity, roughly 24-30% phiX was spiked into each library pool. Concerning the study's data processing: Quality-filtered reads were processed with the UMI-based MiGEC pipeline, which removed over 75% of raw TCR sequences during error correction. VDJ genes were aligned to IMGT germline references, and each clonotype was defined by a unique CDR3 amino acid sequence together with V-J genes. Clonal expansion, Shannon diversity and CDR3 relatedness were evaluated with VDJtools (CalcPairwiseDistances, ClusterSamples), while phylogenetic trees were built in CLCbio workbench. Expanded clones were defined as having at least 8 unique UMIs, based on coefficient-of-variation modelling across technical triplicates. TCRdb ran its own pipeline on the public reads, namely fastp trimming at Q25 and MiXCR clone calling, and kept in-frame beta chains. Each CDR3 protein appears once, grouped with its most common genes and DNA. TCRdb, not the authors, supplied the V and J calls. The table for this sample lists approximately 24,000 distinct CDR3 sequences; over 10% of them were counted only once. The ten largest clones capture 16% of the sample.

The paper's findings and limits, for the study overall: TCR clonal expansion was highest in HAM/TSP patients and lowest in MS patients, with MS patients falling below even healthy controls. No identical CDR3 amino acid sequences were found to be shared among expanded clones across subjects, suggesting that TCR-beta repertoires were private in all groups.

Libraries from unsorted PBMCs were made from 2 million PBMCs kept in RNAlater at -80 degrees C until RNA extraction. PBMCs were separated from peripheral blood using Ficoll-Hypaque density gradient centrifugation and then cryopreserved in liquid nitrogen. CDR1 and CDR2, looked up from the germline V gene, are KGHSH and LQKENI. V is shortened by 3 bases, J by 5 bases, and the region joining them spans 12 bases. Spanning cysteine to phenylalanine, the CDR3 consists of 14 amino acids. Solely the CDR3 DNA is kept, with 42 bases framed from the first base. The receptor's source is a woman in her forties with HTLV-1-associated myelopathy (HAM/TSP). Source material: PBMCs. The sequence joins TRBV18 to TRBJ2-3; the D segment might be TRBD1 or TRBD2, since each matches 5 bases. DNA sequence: TGTGCCAGCTCACCGTTGGGGGAAGGAGATACGCAGTATTTT. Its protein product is CASSPLGEGDTQYF.